Each of the 22 T cell receptor beta chains below was sequenced from the same sample in a study of control samples from healthy donors and cancer patients. Some clones are missing from TCRdb's copy, which holds only in-frame ones; the method was immunoSEQ multiplex PCR. The table records hundreds of thousands of clones, about 80% of them present only once. Sequences were obtained from PBMCs. The receptors originated from a woman aged 55-70 years with lung cancer.

The chain is built from TRBV28 and TRBJ2-1; no definite D call. Germline assignment: CDR1 MDHEN and CDR2 SYDVKM. V lost 2 bases and J 2 bases, leaving 4 bases between the germline ends. This CDR3 region has 13 residues. CDR3 nucleotide sequence: TGTGCCAGCAGTTTAGACACCTACAATGAGCAGTTCTTC. It codes for CASSLDTYNEQFF.

The rearrangement links TRBV10-3 to TRBJ1-1; D call uncertain. CDR1 and CDR2 (germline): ENHRY, SYGVKD. The CDR3 has 13 residues. Between the trimmed V and J ends, which lost 2 bases and 1 base, there was a span of 5 bases. DNA for the CDR3: TGTGCCATCAGTGAGCTGACGAACACTGAAGCTTTCTTT. It encodes CAISELTNTEAFF.

To note about this clone: The same CDR3 arises from other DNA sequences in this sample as well. The rearrangement links TRBV6-5 to TRBJ2-1, with a tentative D call TRBD2 (5 bases). Trimming took off 5 bases at V and 4 bases at J, with 9 bases between the two ends. The CDR3 has 13 residues. CDR1 and CDR2 (germline): MNHEY, SVGAGI. CDR3 loop: CASSRSGYNEQFF. The CDR3 DNA is TGTGCCAGCAGTCGCAGCGGTTACAATGAGCAGTTCTTC.

The chain has TRBV19 and TRBJ2-1; 7 bases map to TRBD2. CDR1 is LNHDA and CDR2 is SQIVND in the germline V gene (reference sequence). The CDR3 has 13 residues. The junction had 11 bases not matched to a gene; V was cut back by 10 bases and J by 8 bases. CDR3 sequence: CATAGPAGDEQFF. CDR3 sequence (DNA): TGTGCCACCGCCGGACCCGCGGGGGATGAGCAGTTCTTC.

The chain couples TRBV5-1 to TRBJ2-3; D is undetermined. Germline V gene lookup returns CDR1 SGHRS and CDR2 YFSETQ. Trimming stripped 4 bases from V and 2 bases from J, with 11 bases between. The CDR3 contains 14 residues. The CDR3 DNA follows: TGCGCCAGCAGCAATGACCAGGCCACAGATACGCAGTATTTT. It translates to CASSNDQATDTQYF. Variable domain in full (rest from reference TRBV5-1 and TRBJ2-3): KAGVTQTPRYLIKTRGQQVTLSCSPISGHRSVSWYQQTPGQGLQFLFEYFSETQRNKGNFPGRFSGRQFSNSRSEMNVSTLELGDSALYLCASSNDQATDTQYFGPGTRLTVL.

This clone was picked up a small number of times. The V and J genes are TRBV19 and TRBJ1-6; D perhaps matches TRBD1 (6 bases). Trimming removed 9 bases at V and 0 bases at J, with 9 bases between. The CDR3 covers 14 residues. Germline assignment: CDR1 LNHDA and CDR2 SQIVND (reference sequence). CDR3 coding DNA: TGTGCCAGCCAGGGGAGCTCCTATAATTCACCCCTCCACTTT. This encodes CASQGSSYNSPLHF.

This chain uses TRBV28 with TRBJ2-1; D perhaps matches TRBD2 (6 bases). With 5 bases removed from V and 9 bases from J, the gap between germline ends came to 17 bases. CDR1 and CDR2 (germline): MDHEN, SYDVKM. The CDR3 runs 14 residues. The CDR3 protein is CASSAPPGGAEQFF. In nucleotides, the CDR3 is TGTGCCAGCAGTGCCCCCCCCGGGGGTGCTGAGCAGTTCTTC. The full variable domain, completed using reference TRBV28 and TRBJ2-1, is DVKVTQSSRYLVKRTGEKVFLECVQDMDHENMFWYRQDPGLGLRLIYFSYDVKMKEKGDIPEGYSVSREKKERFSLILESASTNQTSMYLCASSAPPGGAEQFFGPGTRLTVL.

This chain joins TRBV14 and TRBJ1-1; D possibly corresponds to TRBD1 (6 bases). The V end lost 5 bases, the J end lost 4 bases, and 17 bases lay between the germline ends. CDR3 length: 15 residues. The germline CDR1 and CDR2 sequences are SGHDN and FVKESK. The CDR3 spells CASSGLGGAITEAFF. CDR3 bases: TGTGCCAGCAGCGGATTGGGGGGCGCGATCACTGAAGCTTTCTTT.

This clone was seen a single time. V usage is TRBV6-5 and J usage is TRBJ1-5, with a tentative D call TRBD1 (5 bases). The germline V and J ends were trimmed by 6 bases and 0 bases, with 12 bases remaining between them. The CDR3 has 15 amino acids. Germline CDR1 is MNHEY and CDR2 is SVGAGI. The CDR3 nucleotides are TGTGCCAGCAGGCCCGGGACGAATAGCAATCAGCCCCAGCATTTT. As protein: CASRPGTNSNQPQHF.

The V gene is TRBV6-1, the J gene TRBJ1-1, with a possible D match to TRBD1 (5 bases). The germline CDR1 and CDR2 sequences are MNHNS and SASEGT. This CDR3 has 12 amino acids. V was clipped by 2 bases and J by 8 bases, with 9 bases between them. The DNA of the CDR3 is TGTGCCAGCAGTGAAAAGGGGTACGAAGCTTTCTTT. This codes for CASSEKGYEAFF.

This chain uses TRBV7-3 with TRBJ2-3; 8 bases are shared with TRBD2. V lost 5 bases and J lost 6; bases outside the gene matches: 10. The CDR3 totals 15 residues. The germline CDR1 and CDR2 sequences are SGHTA and FQGTGA. CDR3 loop: CASSRGLARRDTQYF. The CDR3 DNA is TGTGCCAGCAGCCGCGGACTAGCCCGTAGGGATACGCAGTATTTT.

The CDR3 nucleotides read TGTGCCATCAGCTCGACAGGGGCTATCCAAAAGGCTGAAGCTTTCTTT. This sequence encodes CAISSTGAIQKAEAFF. V usage is TRBV10-3 and J usage is TRBJ1-1, with 8 bases identical to TRBD1. The CDR3 loop spans 16 amino acids. V gave up 6 bases and J gave up 6 bases; unmatched junction bases: 15. Germline V gene lookup returns CDR1 ENHRY and CDR2 SYGVKD.

The J gene is TRBJ2-1, the V gene TRBV2, with D possibly TRBD2 on 5 matching bases. In germline, CDR1 is SNHLY, CDR2 FYNNEI. V lost 8 bases to trimming and J lost 0 bases, with 11 bases between them. CDR3 size: 14 residues. The CDR3, as DNA: TGTGCCAGCGTTCCGGGGAGCTCCTACAATGAGCAGTTCTTC. Translating it yields CASVPGSSYNEQFF.

This chain uses TRBV5-1 with TRBJ2-1; 11 bases map to TRBD2. V lost 0 bases to trimming and J lost 9 bases; unmatched junction nucleotides: 5. The CDR3 is 15 amino acids. Germline-derived CDR1 and CDR2 are SGHRS and YFSETQ. The CDR3 spells CASSLEFTSGSEQFF. CDR3 bases: TGCGCCAGCAGCTTGGAATTTACTAGCGGGAGTGAGCAGTTCTTC.

This clone was counted once. The chain has TRBV15 and TRBJ2-2; tentative D call: TRBD1 (5 bases). Trimming took off 0 bases at V and 4 bases at J, with 12 bases between the two ends. Per germline, CDR1 LNHNV and CDR2 YYDKDF (reference sequence). The CDR3 has 16 amino acids. CDR3 residues: CATSRDLIRGTGELFF. In DNA form, the CDR3 reads TGTGCCACCAGCAGAGATTTGATAAGGGGCACCGGGGAGCTGTTTTTT.

The gene calls are TRBV6-1 and TRBJ1-4, with D unclear. The CDR3 totals 14 residues. The V and J ends lost 2 bases and 4 bases respectively, with 8 bases between them. Germline assignment: CDR1 MNHNS and CDR2 SASEGT. Here the CDR3 DNA reads TGTGCCAGCAGTGAACCCGGGCTTAATGAAAAACTGTTTTTT. It is translated as CASSEPGLNEKLFF.

J is TRBJ2-2 and V is TRBV7-6; D remains ambiguous. From germline, CDR1 is SGHVS and CDR2 FNYEAQ. The V end lost 5 bases, the J end lost 4 bases, and 14 bases lay between the germline ends. This CDR3 spans 15 amino acids. As DNA, the CDR3 is TGTGCCAGCAGCCGGACCCCGGATGCCACCGGGGAGCTGTTTTTT. Protein sequence: CASSRTPDATGELFF.

This chain joins TRBV3-1 (or the pseudogene TRBV3-2) and TRBJ2-4; 7 bases are a match to TRBD2. V was pared by 3 bases and J by 1 base, with 6 bases of the junction left unmatched. Germline V lookup: CDR1 LGHDT, CDR2 YNNKEL (reference sequence). This CDR3 is 16 amino acids long. CDR3 DNA sequence: TGTGCCAGCAGCCAGGGCGGGAGCGGGGCCAAAAACATTCAGTACTTC. As protein: CASSQGGSGAKNIQYF.

The gene calls are TRBV18 and TRBJ2-1, with a possible D match to TRBD1 (6 bases). This CDR3 comprises 13 residues. The V end lost 4 bases, the J end lost 8 bases, and 12 bases lay between the germline ends. CDR1 is KGHSH, CDR2 LQKENI, per germline. Here the CDR3 reads CASSRKQGYEQFF. The CDR3 DNA follows: TGTGCCAGCTCACGGAAACAGGGCTATGAGCAGTTCTTC.

The J gene is TRBJ2-5, the V gene TRBV18; D call uncertain. Germline V gene data show CDR1 as KGHSH and CDR2 as LQKENI. Trimming cost V 0 bases and J 1 base, with 3 bases left between them. The CDR3 is 13 residues long. The chain's CDR3 is CASSPPVQETQYF. CDR3 coding DNA: TGTGCCAGCTCACCACCGGTCCAAGAGACCCAGTACTTC.

This rearrangement joins TRBV12-3 or TRBV12-4 to TRBJ2-2; the D is unclear. CDR3 length: 12 amino acids. With 6 bases removed from V and 6 bases from J, the gap between germline ends came to 8 bases. This CDR3 is CASRILPGELFF. In nucleotides, the CDR3 is TGTGCCAGCAGAATTCTCCCCGGGGAGCTGTTTTTT.

The rearrangement links TRBV19 to TRBJ1-2; 7 bases are shared with TRBD1. The CDR3 spans 16 residues. The ends lost 3 bases at V and 4 bases at J; junction bases unmatched: 11. Germline CDR1 is LNHDA and CDR2 is SQIVND (reference sequence). Written as DNA, the CDR3 is TGTGCCAGTAGTATCCCGACCGGGACAGAAATCTATGGCTACACCTTC. Translation: CASSIPTGTEIYGYTF.